These T cell receptor beta chains were read from a single sample in a study of T cells after yellow fever vaccination. TCRdb re-analysed the 5' RACE reads in MiXCR, keeping a single row per CDR3 protein. The sample shows some 300,000 distinct CDR3 sequences, around 3.6% of them seen only once. This material consisted of PBMCs, taken on the day of the yellow fever booster vaccination. The source is a man aged 18 to 30 who received the YFV17D yellow fever vaccine. Each CDR3 is given without its conserved first and last residue.

cdr3_aa j_call cdr3_length v_call
ASSTGQADNSPLH TRBJ1-6 13 TRBV11-2
AISEKSGLSGELF TRBJ2-2 13 TRBV10-3
GSTENTEAF TRBJ1-1 9 TRBV7-2
ASSLTGGYRDEQF TRBJ2-1 13 TRBV11-2
ASSLNGGAAKNIQY TRBJ2-4 14 TRBV7-2
ASSLGGGHGELF TRBJ2-2 12 TRBV12-3/TRBV12-4
ASSRRTSGDFTDTQY TRBJ2-3 15 TRBV3-1
ASSEIDRRETQY TRBJ2-5 12 TRBV10-2
ASSLGVLAGDTDTQY TRBJ2-3 15 TRBV12-3/TRBV12-4
ASSQGAQGQLYGYT TRBJ1-2 14 TRBV4-3
ASSYEVLYTQY TRBJ2-3 11 TRBV6-2/TRBV6-3
ASSWGPAAVTQY TRBJ2-3 12 TRBV7-9
ASSSGLRSSYNEQF TRBJ2-1 14 TRBV7-9
SARGGDLGEQY TRBJ2-7 11 TRBV20-1
ASSITGEGNQPQH TRBJ1-5 13 TRBV28
ASSPAQQETQY TRBJ2-5 11 TRBV18
ASSLDGLLSTDTQY TRBJ2-3 14 TRBV5-6
ASSGKTGKEGNQPQH TRBJ1-5 15 TRBV6-1
ASSSLVGNEQF TRBJ2-1 11 TRBV27
SAARTNNQPQH TRBJ1-5 11 TRBV20-1
ASSLNSATEAF TRBJ1-1 11 TRBV12-3/TRBV12-4
ASSFRVGDQPQH TRBJ1-5 12 TRBV7-2
SASREQGRDSNQPQH TRBJ1-5 15 TRBV20-1
ASSLNGANTGELF TRBJ2-2 13 TRBV11-2
ASSLRRGSGYGYT TRBJ1-2 13 TRBV7-2
SARAPGLANYNEQF TRBJ2-1 14 TRBV20-1
ARSLLAGNEQF TRBJ2-1 11 TRBV7-9
ASSGLAQAQY TRBJ2-4 10 TRBV28
ASSPVGVETQY TRBJ2-5 11 TRBV7-3
ASSLVGRSNEQF TRBJ2-1 12 TRBV7-2